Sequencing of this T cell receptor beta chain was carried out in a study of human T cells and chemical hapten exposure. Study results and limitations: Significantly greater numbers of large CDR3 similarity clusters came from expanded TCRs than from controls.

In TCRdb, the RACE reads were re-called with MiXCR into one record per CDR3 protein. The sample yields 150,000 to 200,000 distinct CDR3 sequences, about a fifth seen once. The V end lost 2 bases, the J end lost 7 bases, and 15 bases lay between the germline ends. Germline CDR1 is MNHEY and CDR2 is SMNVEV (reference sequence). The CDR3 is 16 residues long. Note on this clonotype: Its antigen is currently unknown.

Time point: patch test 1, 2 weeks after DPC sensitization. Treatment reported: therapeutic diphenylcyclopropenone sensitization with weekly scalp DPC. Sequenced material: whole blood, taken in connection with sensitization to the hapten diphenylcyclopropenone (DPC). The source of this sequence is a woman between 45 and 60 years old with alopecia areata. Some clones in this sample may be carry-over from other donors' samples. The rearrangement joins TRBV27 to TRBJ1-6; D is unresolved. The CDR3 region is CASSLVAGGINSPLHF. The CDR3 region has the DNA TGTGCCAGCAGTTTAGTAGCAGGCGGGATAAATTCACCCCTCCACTTT.